This T cell receptor beta chain comes out of a study of T cells in localized non-small cell lung cancer. Whole-study findings and limits: The study sequenced only one region of the tumor. As a result, intratumor heterogeneity could not be excluded and remains possible. A median of around 58 clones ranked among the top 100 in tumor appeared in adjacent lung. Highest T cell clonality was seen in uninvolved adjacent lung, surpassing that measured in tumor.

The CDR3 has 14 residues. CDR1 is SGHTA, CDR2 FQGNSA, per germline. Trimming took 5 bases from V and 1 from J, leaving 12 bases between them. The method was immunoSEQ multiplex PCR; TCRdb's version includes in-frame clones alone and lacks a portion of them. The sample lists 25,000 to 30,000 clones, approximately 90% occurring once. For this clone: Its specificity is not known.

The chain has TRBV7-2 and TRBJ2-7; possibly TRBD2 for D (5 bases). The clonotype was recovered from a woman aged 18-50 years with stage I lung adenocarcinoma. Material: peripheral blood, obtained before any cancer treatment. The CDR3 coding sequence is TGTGCCAGCAGCCCGTCGGGGTTATCCTACGAGCAGTACTTC. It codes for CASSPSGLSYEQYF.